Each of the 5 T cell receptor beta chains below was sequenced from the same sample in a study of CD8 T cells in Susac syndrome (dated by TCRdb to about 2019). The library was produced with the immunoSEQ multiplex PCR assay. RNA was extracted with the RNeasy kit and roughly 0.5 to 1 ug was reverse transcribed using random hexamers. TCRdb itself trimmed the public reads at Q25 with fastp, ran MiXCR and retained productive beta chains. CDR3 protein sequences are deduplicated, and each keeps its most common genes and DNA. In all, the sample holds around 180,000 distinct CDR3 sequences, and 95% of those were seen once. The top ten clonotypes cover 0.15% to 0.2% of the sample. Sequencing was done on a sample of CD8+ T cells from PBMCs. The receptors come from a human donor with multiple sclerosis.

This chain joins TRBV14 and TRBJ2-3; no clear D gene. Looked up from germline, CDR1 is SGHDN and CDR2 is FVKESK. CDR3 length: 13 amino acids. Trimming left V 1 base short and J 4 bases short, with 6 bases between. As DNA, the CDR3 is TGTGCCAGCAGCCAAGTCTTTGCAGATACGCAGTATTTT. This gives the protein CASSQVFADTQYF.

The CDR3 nucleotides are TGTGCCAGTAGTTTGGCGCCTTCCTACAATGAGCAGTTCTTC. This gives the protein CASSLAPSYNEQFF. The V gene is TRBV19, the J gene TRBJ2-1, with no clear D. The germline CDR1 and CDR2 sequences are LNHDA and SQIVND (reference sequence). V dropped 5 bases and J dropped 1 base, with 9 bases sitting between them. This CDR3 comprises 14 residues.

The chain recombines TRBV7-9 with TRBJ2-3; 7 nucleotides align to TRBD1. This CDR3 region has 14 residues. V lost 5 bases, J lost 4 bases, and 6 bases stayed unmatched. Germline CDR1 and CDR2: SEHNR and FQNEAQ (reference sequence). CDR3: CASSHRDRPDTQYF. CDR3 sequence (DNA): TGTGCCAGCAGCCACCGGGACAGACCAGATACGCAGTATTTT.

The chain employs TRBV19 and TRBJ2-1; D is unclear. Germline CDR1 is LNHDA and CDR2 is SQIVND (reference sequence). Trimming cost V 5 bases and J 9 bases, with 8 bases left between them. This CDR3 comprises 11 residues. In DNA form, the CDR3 reads TGTGCCAGTAGTCTCGTCGGTGAGCAGTTCTTC. Translated: CASSLVGEQFF.

The chain joins TRBV7-8 to TRBJ1-1; D is uncertain. The CDR3 is made up of 15 amino acids. Germline V CDR1 and CDR2: SGHVS, FQNEAQ. Trimming pared 1 base from V and 2 bases from J, leaving 11 bases between. CDR3 bases: TGTGCCAGCAGCTTAGTTCAGGAAATAAACACTGAAGCTTTCTTT. Protein product: CASSLVQEINTEAFF.